This TCR beta chain comes out of a study of CXCR3-negative and CXCR3-positive naive CD8 T cells. Study-level background: Sequencing gave about 140 million TRB reads overall, about 1.5 +/- 0.3 million per library. Points from the study as a whole: TCR interaction strength was inferred from TRB CDR3 physicochemistry, as CD5 matched across naive subsets. TRBV-TRBJ usage was similar across naive CXCR3 subsets but distinct in memory cells.

UMI-labeled 5' RACE yielded the TRB cDNA libraries. After re-calling the 5' RACE reads, TCRdb lists one entry per CDR3 protein, DNA absent. In total, the table holds 35,000 to 50,000 distinct CDR3 sequences. Points on this clonotype: What it binds is not known.

CDR3 length: 14 residues. CDR1 MDHEN and CDR2 SYDVKM come from the germline V gene. The receptor was isolated from a human donor in good health. Some clones in this sample may be carry-over from other donors' samples. Input material: memory CD8+ T cells from blood. The chain employs TRBV28 and TRBJ2-7; TCRdb names TRBD2, which stays unverified in the absence of DNA. CDR3 sequence reads: CASSGTGLSYEQYF. The whole variable domain, filled in from reference TRBV28 and TRBJ2-7, reads DVKVTQSSRYLVKRTGEKVFLECVQDMDHENMFWYRQDPGLGLRLIYFSYDVKMKEKGDIPEGYSVSREKKERFSLILESASTNQTSMYLCASSGTGLSYEQYFGPGTRLTVT.